The clone carrying this T cell receptor (beta chain) was picked up a small number of times. Its antigen remains unidentified. The data stem from a study of T-cell reconstitution after alpha-beta-depleted transplantation in children. General study findings and limits: The study traced high day-60 TCRbeta diversity in some patients to surviving recipient T cells and thymic progenitors. T-cell counts and diversity were attributed mostly to newly produced T cells one year after transplant.

The germline gives CDR1 LNHNV, CDR2 YYDKDF (reference sequence). This CDR3 contains 14 residues. Molecular barcoding with unique molecular identifiers was used for the TCRbeta library. TCRdb re-analysed the PCR reads in MiXCR, keeping a single row per CDR3 protein. The data show roughly 790,000 distinct CDR3 sequences, roughly 16% seen once. Sample: PBMCs, mostly from graft donor cells, taken 360 days after TCRalphabeta/CD19-depleted stem cell transplant. The TCR comes from a male patient aged 10 to 17 who had a stem cell transplant for acute lymphoblastic leukemia, so the T cells may come from the graft donor. V and J are TRBV15 and TRBJ1-1; no reliable D call. The CDR3 sequence: CGSRKGQTNTEAFF. The CDR3 bases are TGTGGCTCCCGAAAAGGGCAGACGAACACTGAAGCTTTCTTT.